This T cell receptor beta chain came from a study of T cells in Graves' hyperthyroidism and ophthalmopathy. Broader study findings: Blood also held most thyroid clonotypes expanded beyond 0.001.

This clonotype has just a few counts. What it binds is not known. V gave up 5 bases and J gave up 8 bases; unmatched junction bases: 6. The length of the CDR3 is 14 residues. Germline V gene lookup returns CDR1 SGHAT and CDR2 FQNNGV. Template material for amplifying TCR beta CDR3 regions consisted of RNA transcripts. In the first-round RT-PCR of the TCR CDR3, the HTBI primer set was used. TCRdb used MiXCR to reprocess the multiplex PCR reads, holding one entry per CDR3 protein. The repertoire holds a few hundred thousand distinct CDR3 sequences, more than 13% seen once, with about 30% in the top ten. The sequenced sample was blood. The clonotype was recovered from a woman aged 30 to 39 with Graves' hyperthyroidism. V gene TRBV11-2 combines with J gene TRBJ2-1, with 10 bases aligning to TRBD1. Here the CDR3 reads CASSPTTGGDEQFF. The DNA of the CDR3 is TGTGCCAGCAGCCCGACGACAGGGGGCGATGAGCAGTTCTTC.